The 20 T cell receptor beta chains given below trace back to one sample, sequenced in a study of human T cells and chemical hapten exposure. Using its own MiXCR run on the RACE reads, TCRdb lists one record per CDR3 protein. The sample holds around 99,000 distinct CDR3 sequences, 9% to 9.5% seen once. Time point specified: patch test 2, 6 weeks after DPC sensitization. Described treatment: therapeutic diphenylcyclopropenone sensitization with weekly scalp DPC. Sequenced here: whole blood, sampled in connection with sensitization to the hapten diphenylcyclopropenone (DPC). The receptors were sampled from a woman in her forties with alopecia areata. Some clones in this sample may be carry-over from other donors' samples.

This clonotype was seen a handful of times. This chain joins TRBV6-5 and TRBJ2-7; D gene unclear. The CDR3 is made up of 14 amino acids. Trimming took off 0 bases at V and 6 bases at J, with 12 bases between the two ends. Germline V gene data show CDR1 as MNHEY and CDR2 as SVGAGI. The CDR3 region has the DNA TGTGCCAGCAGTTACTCTTCCTCAGCTGCCGAGCAGTACTTC. Protein product: CASSYSSSAAEQYF.

This clonotype was recorded at least ten times. The chain employs TRBV10-3 and TRBJ2-7; 10 bases agree with TRBD1. This CDR3 contains 15 residues. CDR1 and CDR2 (germline): ENHRY, SYGVKD. V was clipped by 0 bases and J by 2 bases; unmatched bases: 1. The CDR3 DNA reads TGTGCCATCAGTGAGTCTGGGACAGGGGCCTACGAGCAGTACTTC. Amino acid sequence: CAISESGTGAYEQYF.

A few counts support this clonotype. The chain carries TRBV7-9 and TRBJ2-1; D gene unclear. The CDR3 loop spans 12 amino acids. V dropped 8 bases and J dropped 3 bases, with 8 bases sitting between them. Germline loops: CDR1 SEHNR, CDR2 FQNEAQ (reference sequence). The CDR3 sequence is CASGDFYNEQFF. The DNA for the CDR3 is TGTGCCAGCGGCGACTTCTACAATGAGCAGTTCTTC.

This clonotype came up a few times. The genes are TRBV29-1 and TRBJ2-7; no clear D gene. Germline assignment: CDR1 SQVTM and CDR2 ANQGSEA. The CDR3 length is 12 residues. V was shortened by 0 bases and J by 4 bases, with 7 bases between the two germline ends. The CDR3, as DNA: TGCAGCGTTGAAGATCTGGGATACGAGCAGTACTTC. Translation gives CSVEDLGYEQYF.

The V gene is TRBV21-1, the J gene TRBJ2-3. TRBV21-1 is tagged as a pseudogene. The CDR3 sequence is 10 residues long. The CDR3 reads CASTRDTQYF. DNA of the CDR3: TGTGCCAGCACGAGAGATACGCAGTATTTT.

This clonotype has ten or more counts. V gene TRBV19 combines with J gene TRBJ1-5, with TRBD1 matching over 8 bases. Germline values: CDR1 LNHDA, CDR2 SQIVND (reference sequence). Trimming cost V 2 bases and J 6 bases; bases outside gene matches: 6. The length of the CDR3 is 15 residues. The CDR3 DNA reads as TGTGCCAGTAGTATATCGACAGGGGTGTTTCAGCCCCAGCATTTT. Translating it yields CASSISTGVFQPQHF.

This chain joins TRBV20-1 and TRBJ2-1; the D gene could be TRBD1 or TRBD2 (5 bases each). The CDR3 sequence is 15 residues long. The V end was cut by 0 bases, the J end by 0 bases, with 9 bases between. In germline, CDR1 is DFQATT, CDR2 SNEGSKA (reference sequence). CDR3 nucleotide sequence: TGCAGTGCTAGAGATACTAGGGGCTCCTACAATGAGCAGTTCTTC. It translates to CSARDTRGSYNEQFF.

This clonotype was seen ten or more times. This chain connects TRBV3-1 to TRBJ1-2; 7 bases are a match to TRBD1. Per germline, CDR1 LGHDT and CDR2 YNNKEL (reference sequence). V was pared by 0 bases and J by 2 bases, with 3 bases of the junction left unmatched. The CDR3 is made up of 15 amino acids. CDR3 nucleotides: TGTGCCAGCAGCCAAGAAGACAGGGCCAACTATGGCTACACCTTC. Protein: CASSQEDRANYGYTF.

This clonotype was recorded a few times. This sequence joins TRBV5-1 and TRBJ2-7; 8 bases align to TRBD1. There are 14 residues in the CDR3. CDR1 SGHRS and CDR2 YFSETQ come from the germline V gene. V lost 5 bases to trimming and J lost 0 bases; unmatched junction nucleotides: 4. CDR3 in amino acids: CASRGQASSYEQYF. The CDR3 nucleotides are TGCGCCAGCAGGGGACAGGCGAGCTCCTACGAGCAGTACTTC.

This clonotype was observed at least ten times. The chain couples TRBV4-1 to TRBJ2-2; the D is unclear. CDR3 length: 13 residues. V gave up 5 bases and J gave up 0 bases, with 4 bases separating them. Per germline, CDR1 MGHRA and CDR2 YSYEKL. The DNA of the CDR3 is TGCGCCAGCAGCGTCCCGAACACCGGGGAGCTGTTTTTT. Translated, it gives CASSVPNTGELFF.

The chain uses TRBV9 and TRBJ1-6; 7 nucleotides line up with TRBD1. Germline-derived CDR1 and CDR2 are SGDLS and YYNGEE. This CDR3 comprises 14 residues. Unmatched junction bases numbered 4, after V lost 4 bases and J lost 6 bases. Here the CDR3 reads CASSPGDSNSPLHF. In nucleotides, the CDR3 is TGTGCCAGCAGCCCAGGGGACAGTAATTCACCCCTCCACTTT.

This clonotype was seen at least ten times. The chain employs TRBV6-2 or TRBV6-3 and TRBJ1-1, with D tentatively TRBD1 (5 bases). The CDR3 covers 16 residues. Trimming took off 2 bases at V and 5 bases at J, with 18 bases between the two ends. Germline V gene data show CDR1 as MNHEY and CDR2 as SVGEGT. CDR3 in DNA: TGTGCCAGCAGTTACAATCCGGGGGGAAGCTGGACTGAAGCTTTCTTT. As protein: CASSYNPGGSWTEAFF.

This clonotype came up many times. The chain carries TRBV7-9 and TRBJ2-1; 13 nucleotides agree with TRBD2. Germline loops: CDR1 SEHNR, CDR2 FQNEAQ (reference sequence). The junction had 6 bases not matched to a gene; V was cut back by 5 bases and J by 5 bases. This CDR3 has 16 residues. The CDR3, as DNA: TGTGCCAGCAGCCCCATACTAGCGGGGGGGAACAATGAGCAGTTCTTC. Protein sequence: CASSPILAGGNNEQFF. The full variable domain, with the rest looked up from reference TRBV7-9 and TRBJ2-1, is DTGVSQNPRHKITKRGQNVTFRCDPISEHNRLYWYRQTLGQGPEFLTYFQNEAQLEKSRLLSDRFSAERPKGSFSTLEIQRTEQGDSAMYLCASSPILAGGNNEQFFGPGTRLTVL.

The gene calls are TRBV18 and TRBJ2-7, with a tentative D call TRBD1 (6 bases). The CDR3 spans 14 residues. Germline CDR1 is KGHSH and CDR2 is LQKENI. The ends were cut back, 3 bases at V and 4 bases at J, with 13 bases in the middle. In DNA, the CDR3 is TGTGCCAGCTCACCCGCCGGGACACAATACGAGCAGTACTTC. As protein: CASSPAGTQYEQYF.

Comment on this clonotype: One base away lies a much larger clone, so this may be a sequencing read error. This chain uses TRBV10-2 with TRBJ2-7; D possibly corresponds to TRBD2 (7 bases). This CDR3 has 17 residues. Germline values: CDR1 WSHSY, CDR2 SAAADI. CDR3: CACSESGGGHSFYEQYF. In nucleotides, the CDR3 is TGCGCCTGCAGTGAGTCAGGCGGGGGCCACTCCTTCTACGAGCAGTACTTC.

Many counts were recorded for this clonotype. The chain combines TRBV5-5 with TRBJ2-1, with 7 nucleotides matching TRBD2. The CDR3 extends over 15 amino acids. J lost 2 bases, V lost 6 bases, and 8 bases had no gene match. The V gene's germline CDR1 is SGHKS and CDR2 YYEKEE (reference sequence). The CDR3 region is CASTISGFPYNEQFF. CDR3 nucleotides: TGTGCCAGCACCATTAGCGGGTTTCCCTACAATGAGCAGTTCTTC.

As regards this clonotype: Just one base apart from a much larger clone, this may be a read error. The chain uses TRBV4-1 and TRBJ2-3; TRBD2 matches at 9 bases. Germline V lookup: CDR1 MGHRA, CDR2 YSYEKL. This CDR3 contains 21 residues. Trimming cost V 0 bases and J 5 bases; bases outside gene matches: 21. In nucleotides, the CDR3 is TGCGCCAGCAGCCAAGAACGATGGGAGGTTTCAGCGGGGGGCCTCATAGATACGCAGTATTTT. It encodes CASSQERWEVSAGGLIDTQYF.

The chain has TRBV3-1 and TRBJ2-1, with D perhaps TRBD2 (6 bases). The germline V gene has CDR1 LGHDT and CDR2 YNNKEL (reference sequence). Trimming took 3 bases from V and 0 from J, leaving 12 bases between them. This CDR3 region has 16 residues. CDR3 DNA: TGTGCCAGCAGCCAGCCCCTAGCGAGCTCCTACAATGAGCAGTTCTTC. Protein product: CASSQPLASSYNEQFF.

This clonotype was counted a few times. The chain links TRBV7-9 to TRBJ2-1, with TRBD2 matching 12 bases. This CDR3 region has 16 residues. V trimming: 2 bases; J trimming: 4 bases; junction bases outside the gene matches: 3. Germline CDR1 SEHNR, CDR2 FQNEAQ (reference sequence). CDR3 protein: CASSLTSGGTYNEQFF. The CDR3 DNA reads as TGTGCCAGCAGCTTAACTAGCGGGGGGACGTACAATGAGCAGTTCTTC.

This clonotype was detected a few times. This chain's CDR3 is CASSVTYTGELFF. The CDR3 bases are TGTGCCAGCAGTGTGACCTACACCGGGGAGCTGTTTTTT. This chain connects TRBV25-1 to TRBJ2-2, with D uncertain. Per germline, CDR1 MGHDK and CDR2 SYGVNS. The CDR3 runs to 13 residues. Trimming took off 4 bases at V and 3 bases at J, with 6 bases between the two ends.